Sequencing of this TCR beta chain was carried out in a study of T cell responses to AZD1222 COVID-19 vaccine. Findings and caveats of the study: Vaccination with two AZD1222 doses was followed by a rise in Spike-specific TCR breadth and depth. Most donors were white British, females outnumbered males, and clonal diversity was possibly underestimated. Unmutated variant regions are reportedly targeted by nearly half of spike-specific TCRs. Among vaccine-associated CD4 TCRs, coverage spanned spike, with dominance at 160-218 and 743-854.

Details on this clone: No antigen is known for it.

This CDR3 is built from 12 residues. V shed 4 bases and J shed 8 bases, with 11 bases lying between them. TCRdb keeps only in-frame clones here, not all; method: immunoSEQ multiplex PCR. This table holds 100,000 to 120,000 clones, 94% found once. The sample consisted of peripheral blood, taken 28 days after the second AZD1222 dose. V usage is TRBV23-1 and J usage is TRBJ1-1; D is uncertain. TRBV23-1 is flagged as an ORF with uncertain function. The sequence derives from an adult who received the AZD1222 COVID-19 vaccine. CDR3 residues: CASSRDAREAFF. CDR3 bases: TGCGCCAGCAGTCGAGATGCAAGGGAAGCTTTCTTT.